This record concerns one T cell receptor (beta chain) sequence. Generated by immunoSEQ multiplex PCR, the TCRdb table keeps only in-frame clones and is missing some. Of 330,000 or so clones in the sample, about 89% were seen once. These data come from a study of blood T cell repertoires in COVID-19. Study background: Two negative PCRs, clearance, or symptom resolution characterized the recovered Cohort 3 donors. Some COVID-19 samples were acute and others convalescent; all came from the United States, Italy and Spain.

The length of the CDR3 is 18 residues. Germline CDR1 reads LGHNA; CDR2 reads YNFKEQ. Germline trimming cut 0 bases from V and 2 bases from J; bases unmatched to any gene: 6. This sequence was found in a man aged 40-49 years in a cohort exposed to, infected with or recovered from COVID-19 (not recorded which). Sequencing was performed on PBMCs or T cells enriched from blood (not recorded which). The chain joins TRBV4-2 to TRBJ2-1, with 11 positions matching TRBD2. DNA of the CDR3: TGTGCCAGCAGCCAAGAGGATAGCGGGAGGGTCCCCTACAATGAGCAGTTCTTC. It encodes CASSQEDSGRVPYNEQFF.